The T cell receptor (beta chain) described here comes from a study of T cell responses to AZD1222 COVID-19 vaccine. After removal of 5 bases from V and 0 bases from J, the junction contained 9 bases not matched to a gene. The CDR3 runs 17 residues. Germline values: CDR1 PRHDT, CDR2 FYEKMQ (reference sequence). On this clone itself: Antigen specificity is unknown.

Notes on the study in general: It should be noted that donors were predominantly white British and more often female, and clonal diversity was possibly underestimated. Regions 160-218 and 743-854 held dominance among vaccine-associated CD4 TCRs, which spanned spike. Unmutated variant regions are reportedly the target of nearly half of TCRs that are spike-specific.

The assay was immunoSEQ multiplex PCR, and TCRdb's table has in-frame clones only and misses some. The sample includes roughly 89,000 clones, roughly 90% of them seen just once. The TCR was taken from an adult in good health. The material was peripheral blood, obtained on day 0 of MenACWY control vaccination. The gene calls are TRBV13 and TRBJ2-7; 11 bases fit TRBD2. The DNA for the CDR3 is TGTGCCAGCAGCCTTAGACCGGGACTAGCGGCCTCCTACGAGCAGTACTTC. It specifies CASSLRPGLAASYEQYF.